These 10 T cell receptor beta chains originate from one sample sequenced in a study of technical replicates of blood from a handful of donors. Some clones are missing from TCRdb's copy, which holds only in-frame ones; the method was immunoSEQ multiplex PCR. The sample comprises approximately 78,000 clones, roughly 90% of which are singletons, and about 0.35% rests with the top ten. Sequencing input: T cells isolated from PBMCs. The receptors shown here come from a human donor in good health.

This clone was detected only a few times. The CDR3 DNA sequence: TGTGCCAGCAGCCAAGATCTAGCGGGGAACACCGGGGAGCTGTTTTTT. Translation gives CASSQDLAGNTGELFF. The chain links TRBV4-2 to TRBJ2-2; 8 nucleotides align to TRBD2. This CDR3 has 16 residues. The J segment lost 1 base and the V segment lost 0 bases, leaving 1 base of the junction unmatched. Germline V gene data show CDR1 as LGHNA and CDR2 as YNFKEQ.

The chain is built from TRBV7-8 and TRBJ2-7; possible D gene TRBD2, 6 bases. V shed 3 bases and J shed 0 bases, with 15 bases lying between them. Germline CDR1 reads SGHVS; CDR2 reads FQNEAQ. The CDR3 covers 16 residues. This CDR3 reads CASSFVRAGSSYEQYF. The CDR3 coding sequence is TGTGCCAGCAGCTTCGTGAGGGCGGGGAGCTCCTACGAGCAGTACTTC.

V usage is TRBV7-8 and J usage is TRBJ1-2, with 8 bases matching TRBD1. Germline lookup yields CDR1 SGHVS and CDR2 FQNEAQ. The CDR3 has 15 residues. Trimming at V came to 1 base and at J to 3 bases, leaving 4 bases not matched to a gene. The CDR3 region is CASSLDQGAYYGYTF. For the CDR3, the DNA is TGTGCCAGCAGCTTAGATCAGGGGGCCTACTATGGCTACACCTTC.

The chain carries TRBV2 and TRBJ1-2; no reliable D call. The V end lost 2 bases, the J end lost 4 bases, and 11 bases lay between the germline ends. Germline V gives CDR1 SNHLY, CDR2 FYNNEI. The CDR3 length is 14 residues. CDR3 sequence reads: CASSERPGLYGYTF. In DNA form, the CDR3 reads TGTGCCAGCAGTGAACGCCCAGGCCTCTATGGCTACACCTTC. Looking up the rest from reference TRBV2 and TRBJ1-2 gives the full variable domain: EPEVTQTPSHQVTQMGQEVILRCVPISNHLYFYWYRQILGQKVEFLVSFYNNEISEKSEIFDDQFSVERPDGSNFTLKIRSTKLEDSAMYFCASSERPGLYGYTFGSGTRLTVV.

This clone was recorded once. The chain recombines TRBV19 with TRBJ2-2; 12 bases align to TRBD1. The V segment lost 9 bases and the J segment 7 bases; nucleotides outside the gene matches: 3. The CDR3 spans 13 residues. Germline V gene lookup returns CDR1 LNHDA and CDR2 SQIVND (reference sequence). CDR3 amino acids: CASRDRGHGELFF. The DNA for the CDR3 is TGTGCCAGCCGGGACAGGGGGCACGGGGAGCTGTTTTTT. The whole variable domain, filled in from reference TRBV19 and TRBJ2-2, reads DGGITQSPKYLFRKEGQNVTLSCEQNLNHDAMYWYRQDPGQGLRLIYYSQIVNDFQKGDIAEGYSVSREKKESFPLTVTSAQKNPTAFYLCASRDRGHGELFFGEGSRLTVL.

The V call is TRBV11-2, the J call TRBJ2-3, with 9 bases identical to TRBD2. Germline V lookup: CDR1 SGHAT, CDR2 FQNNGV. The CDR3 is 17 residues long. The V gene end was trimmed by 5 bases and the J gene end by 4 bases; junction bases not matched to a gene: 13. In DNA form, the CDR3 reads TGTGCCAGCAGCCCCTTTCAACAGCGGGAGGTCCCAGATACGCAGTATTTT. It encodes CASSPFQQREVPDTQYF.

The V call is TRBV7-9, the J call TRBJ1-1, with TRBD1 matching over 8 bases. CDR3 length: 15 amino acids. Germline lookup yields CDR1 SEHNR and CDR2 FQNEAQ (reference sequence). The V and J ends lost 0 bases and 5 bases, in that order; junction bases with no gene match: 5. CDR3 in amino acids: CASSLAQGAETEAFF. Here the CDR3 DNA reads TGTGCCAGCAGCTTAGCGCAGGGGGCCGAGACTGAAGCTTTCTTT.

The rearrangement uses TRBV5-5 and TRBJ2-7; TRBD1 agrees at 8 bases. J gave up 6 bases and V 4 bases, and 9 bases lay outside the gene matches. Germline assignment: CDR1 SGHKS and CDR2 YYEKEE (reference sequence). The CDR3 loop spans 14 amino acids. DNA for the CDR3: TGTGCCAGCAGCCTCCCGGACAGGGCGTTCGAGCAGTACTTC. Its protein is CASSLPDRAFEQYF.

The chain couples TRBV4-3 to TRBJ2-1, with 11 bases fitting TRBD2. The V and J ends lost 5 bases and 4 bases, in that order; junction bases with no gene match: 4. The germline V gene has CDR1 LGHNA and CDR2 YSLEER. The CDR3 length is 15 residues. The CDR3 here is CASSYTSGSYNEQFF. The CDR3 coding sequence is TGCGCCAGCAGCTACACTAGCGGGAGTTACAATGAGCAGTTCTTC.

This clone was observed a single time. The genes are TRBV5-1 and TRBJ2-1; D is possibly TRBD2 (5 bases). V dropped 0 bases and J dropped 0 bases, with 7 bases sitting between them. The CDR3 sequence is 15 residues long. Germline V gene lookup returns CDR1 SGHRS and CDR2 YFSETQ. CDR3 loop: CASSLVGDSYNEQFF. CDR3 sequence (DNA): TGCGCCAGCAGCTTGGTCGGGGACTCCTACAATGAGCAGTTCTTC.